The 8 T cell receptor beta chains listed next were all sequenced from one sample in a study of shared clonotypes between healthy human individuals. Using immunoSEQ multiplex PCR, the repertoire was profiled, and TCRdb retains in-frame clones only, with some absent. The table includes around 2,100,000 clones, roughly 94% detected once. In the naive CD8 group, cells lacked CD45RO and were positively selected for CCR7, so terminally differentiated effector memory CD45RA+ cells were left out. Material: naive CD8+ T cells sorted from blood. The receptors originated from a young man in good health.

The genes are TRBV7-2 and TRBJ2-3; 9 nucleotides agree with TRBD2. CDR3 length: 15 amino acids. Germline-derived CDR1 and CDR2 are SGHTA and FQGNSA. V shed 5 bases, J shed 5 bases, and the junction held 8 bases outside the gene matches. CDR3 sequence (DNA): TGTGCCAGCAGCCTCCTGGAACTAGCGGGAGATACGCAGTATTTT. Its translation is CASSLLELAGDTQYF. Supplemented by reference TRBV7-2 and TRBJ2-3, the full variable domain reads GAGVSQSPSNKVTEKGKDVELRCDPISGHTALYWYRQSLGQGLEFLIYFQGNSAPDKSGLPSDRFSAERTGGSVSTLTIQRTQQEDSAVYLCASSLLELAGDTQYFGPGTRLTVL.

This chain joins TRBV18 and TRBJ2-7; D possibly corresponds to TRBD1 (6 bases). CDR1 is KGHSH, CDR2 LQKENI, per germline. V was pared by 3 bases and J by 3 bases, with 9 bases between. The CDR3 runs to 13 residues. The CDR3 DNA follows: TGTGCCAGCTCACCTGACAGGCTCTACGAGCAGTACTTC. It codes for CASSPDRLYEQYF.

This clone was seen only a few times. This chain connects TRBV7-8 to TRBJ2-2, with D unresolved. The germline V and J ends were trimmed by 2 bases and 1 base, with 2 bases remaining between them. Germline V gene data show CDR1 as SGHVS and CDR2 as FQNEAQ. The length of the CDR3 is 13 residues. For the CDR3, the DNA is TGTGCCAGCAGCTTAATGAACACCGGGGAGCTGTTTTTT. This encodes CASSLMNTGELFF.

V and J are TRBV10-3 and TRBJ2-7; 8 nucleotides agree with TRBD1. The V gene's germline CDR1 is ENHRY and CDR2 SYGVKD. Losses at the gene ends were 2 bases for V and 5 bases for J; bases not matched to a gene: 11. The CDR3 loop spans 16 amino acids. The CDR3 DNA reads TGTGCCATCAGTGAGGTCATGATTCAGGGGGCCCACGAGCAGTACTTC. It encodes CAISEVMIQGAHEQYF.

The V call is TRBV7-9, the J call TRBJ2-5; 11 bases match TRBD2. V lost 5 bases, J lost 4 bases, and 9 bases stayed unmatched. The CDR3 runs to 16 residues. Germline assignment: CDR1 SEHNR and CDR2 FQNEAQ (reference sequence). The CDR3 nucleotides are TGTGCCAGCAGCCCCACTAGCGGGGGCGTGGGAGAGACCCAGTACTTC. Protein product: CASSPTSGGVGETQYF.

This clone was found once. The same CDR3 can be traced to other DNA sequences in this sample. This rearrangement joins TRBV4-2 to TRBJ2-7; 7 bases are shared with TRBD1. J was trimmed by 2 bases and V by 1 base; bases with no gene match: 2. The germline gives CDR1 LGHNA, CDR2 YNFKEQ. The CDR3 extends over 14 amino acids. CDR3 protein: CASSQGQGAYEQYF. The CDR3 DNA sequence: TGTGCCAGCAGCCAAGGCCAGGGGGCCTACGAGCAGTACTTC.

V and J are TRBV9 and TRBJ2-7; 11 positions agree with TRBD2. There are 16 residues in the CDR3. Germline CDR1 is SGDLS and CDR2 is YYNGEE. V gave up 3 bases and J gave up 5 bases; unmatched junction bases: 10. The CDR3 sequence: CASSAATSGINDEQYF. The CDR3 DNA follows: TGTGCCAGCAGCGCTGCGACTAGCGGGATAAACGACGAGCAGTACTTC.

This sequence joins TRBV27 and TRBJ2-5; 9 positions match TRBD2. The germline V gene encodes CDR1 MNHEY and CDR2 SMNVEV (reference sequence). This CDR3 region has 15 residues. The trim removed 5 bases at V and 5 bases at J, leaving 9 bases unmatched. CDR3 sequence reads: CASSTGGGASETQYF. CDR3 nucleotide sequence: TGTGCCAGCAGTACTGGCGGGGGGGCCAGTGAGACCCAGTACTTC.